In this sample, the clone carrying this T cell receptor (beta chain) turned up once. This sample is part of a study of TIL therapy for anti-PD-1-resistant metastatic lung cancer. CDR3 length: 17 amino acids. CDR1 is LGHNA and CDR2 is YSLEER in the germline V gene. Trimming left V 0 bases short and J 4 bases short, with 15 bases between. As for time point: pre-treatment sample, taken before nivolumab and TIL therapy. The immunoSEQ assay was v3. Sequenced by immunoSEQ multiplex PCR; TCRdb stores in-frame clones only, minus some. The table records fewer than 65,000 clones, more than 80% of them present only once.

V is TRBV4-3 and J is TRBJ2-2, with TRBD2 as a possible D gene (6 bases). The sequences come from blood, collected at baseline. The receptor comes from a person between 30 and 79 years old with non-small cell lung cancer. The CDR3 region is CASSQDWGLTSTGELFF. Written as DNA, the CDR3 is TGCGCCAGCAGCCAAGATTGGGGACTTACTTCCACCGGGGAGCTGTTTTTT.